The 25 T cell receptor beta chains given below trace back to one sample, sequenced in a study of identical twins. TCRdb fed the 5' RACE reads into MiXCR, producing one record per CDR3 protein. This sample carries approximately 500,000 distinct CDR3 sequences, about 15% of them seen once, and the ten largest clones take roughly 0.44%. These sequences were also reported in another study, on yellow fever vaccine responses in identical twins.

The sample comprised CD4+ T cells sorted from blood. These receptor sequences come from a woman in her late teens or twenties in good health.

The V gene is TRBV28, the J gene TRBJ1-2; a weak D match, TRBD1 (5 bases). Germline V gene data show CDR1 as MDHEN and CDR2 as SYDVKM. This CDR3 region has 13 residues. The germline V and J ends were trimmed by 4 bases and 8 bases, with 14 bases remaining between them. CDR3 nucleotide sequence: TGTGCCAGCAGTTCCCTCCTGGGGCGAGGCTACACCTTC. Translated: CASSSLLGRGYTF.

This clonotype was seen ten or more times. This chain links TRBV7-2 with TRBJ1-1, with D maybe TRBD1 (6 bases). This CDR3 region has 15 residues. The germline gives CDR1 SGHTA, CDR2 FQGNSA. V was clipped by 1 base and J by 2 bases, with 11 bases between them. CDR3 loop: CASSLGGRGNTEAFF. Here the CDR3 DNA reads TGTGCCAGCAGCTTAGGTGGCAGGGGTAACACTGAAGCTTTCTTT.

The rearrangement joins TRBV25-1 to TRBJ2-3; possibly TRBD2 for D (6 bases). Germline V gives CDR1 MGHDK, CDR2 SYGVNS. Trimming removed 2 bases from V and 6 bases from J, with 18 bases in between. CDR3 length: 16 residues. The CDR3: CASSEMGRGGVDTQYF. CDR3 nucleotide sequence: TGTGCCAGCAGTGAAATGGGAAGGGGAGGCGTTGATACGCAGTATTTT.

This clonotype was counted only a few times. The rearrangement uses TRBV12-3 or TRBV12-4 and TRBJ1-2, with TRBD1 matching over 7 bases. Losses at the gene ends were 6 bases for V and 1 base for J; bases not matched to a gene: 8. There are 15 residues in the CDR3. The CDR3 sequence is CASRRDRASNYGYTF. CDR3 sequence (DNA): TGTGCCAGCAGGAGAGACAGGGCTAGTAACTATGGCTACACCTTC.

The chain carries TRBV5-1 and TRBJ2-1, with D perhaps TRBD1 or TRBD2 (5 bases each). V lost 3 bases and J lost 8, with 15 bases in between. The CDR3 contains 14 residues. CDR1 SGHRS and CDR2 YFSETQ come from the germline V gene. The CDR3 spells CASSSTPGRDEQFF. CDR3 nucleotides: TGCGCCAGCAGCTCTACCCCGGGACGGGATGAGCAGTTCTTC.

In its sample, this clonotype was seen a few times. The J gene is TRBJ2-3, the V gene TRBV6-5; 12 nucleotides agree with TRBD2. Germline V CDR1 and CDR2: MNHEY, SVGAGI. This CDR3 is 16 amino acids long. V was pared by 2 bases and J by 8 bases, with 8 bases of the junction left unmatched. The CDR3 DNA follows: TGTGCCAGCAGTTACCCCGGCCTAGCGGGGGGGAGTACGCAGTATTTT. Protein: CASSYPGLAGGSTQYF.

Many counts were recorded for this clonotype. J is TRBJ2-7 and V is TRBV12-3 or TRBV12-4; D is uncertain. Trimming cost V 6 bases and J 1 base, with 7 bases left between them. CDR3 length: 12 amino acids. CDR3 nucleotide sequence: TGTGCCAGCAGCTTGACATCCTACGAGCAGTACTTC. This encodes CASSLTSYEQYF.

This clonotype was observed a handful of times. The J gene is TRBJ2-3, the V gene TRBV7-2; the D gene is possibly TRBD2 (5 bases). The CDR3 covers 14 residues. Trimming removed 3 bases at V and 2 bases at J, with 9 bases between. Per the germline V gene, CDR1 is SGHTA and CDR2 is FQGNSA. CDR3 sequence (DNA): TGTGCCAGCAGCTTGCGGGCTAACACAGATACGCAGTATTTT. Translation: CASSLRANTDTQYF.

The CDR3 here is CASSLGLAGMSSSYNEQFF. The DNA of the CDR3 is TGCGCCAGCAGCTTGGGGCTAGCGGGGATGTCCAGCTCCTACAATGAGCAGTTCTTC. The chain has TRBV5-1 and TRBJ2-1; 9 positions match TRBD2. The CDR3 is 19 residues long. Germline V gene data show CDR1 as SGHRS and CDR2 as YFSETQ. V lost 0 bases, J lost 0 bases, and 10 bases stayed unmatched.

The rearrangement links TRBV7-6 to TRBJ2-2, with 7 bases that match TRBD1. The V segment lost 5 bases and the J segment 6 bases; nucleotides outside the gene matches: 6. CDR3 length equals 14 residues. From germline, CDR1 is SGHVS and CDR2 FNYEAQ. The CDR3 loop is CASSVEQGSGELFF. CDR3 bases: TGTGCCAGCAGCGTCGAACAGGGGTCCGGGGAGCTGTTTTTT. The full variable domain, in which reference TRBV7-6 and TRBJ2-2 provide the parts outside the CDR3, is GAGVSQSPRYKVTKRGQDVALRCDPISGHVSLYWYRQALGQGPEFLTYFNYEAQQDKSGLPNDRFSAERPEGSISTLTIQRTEQRDSAMYRCASSVEQGSGELFFGEGSRLTVL.

This clonotype was counted between two and nine times. The chain has TRBV18 and TRBJ1-1; D not certain. V was trimmed by 5 bases and J by 0 bases, leaving 7 bases between them. CDR1 is KGHSH, CDR2 LQKENI, per germline. The CDR3 sequence is 13 residues long. The CDR3 is CASSGVVNTEAFF. Written as DNA, the CDR3 is TGTGCCAGCTCAGGGGTTGTGAACACTGAAGCTTTCTTT.

This clonotype was seen a handful of times. CDR3 bases: TGCGCCAGCAGCTTGGAATCCAGGGGTATTCAGTTCTTC. This codes for CASSLESRGIQFF. The chain is built from TRBV5-1 and TRBJ2-1; the D gene is possibly TRBD1 (6 bases). Germline V gene lookup returns CDR1 SGHRS and CDR2 YFSETQ. The CDR3 has 13 amino acids. V was cut by 0 bases and J by 13 bases, with 14 bases left in between.

This clonotype has a handful of counts. The genes are TRBV6-2 or TRBV6-3 and TRBJ2-7, with 9 nucleotides matching TRBD2. Germline trimming cut 5 bases from V and 0 bases from J; bases unmatched to any gene: 2. CDR3 length: 14 residues. The germline CDR1 and CDR2 sequences are MNHEY and SVGEGT. CDR3 in DNA: TGTGCCAGCAGTCGACTAGCGGACTCCTACGAGCAGTACGTC. The encoded protein is CASSRLADSYEQYV.

This rearrangement joins TRBV24-1 to TRBJ1-1; no reliable D call. The V gene lost 4 bases and the J gene lost 4 bases, with 9 bases spanning the gap. The germline gives CDR1 KGHDR, CDR2 SFDVKD. This CDR3 region has 13 residues. The CDR3 region is CATSETMGTEAFF. The CDR3 DNA reads as TGTGCCACCAGTGAGACCATGGGCACTGAAGCTTTCTTT.

The gene calls are TRBV11-2 and TRBJ2-3; 10 bases match TRBD2. This CDR3 has 15 amino acids. The trim removed 5 bases at V and 5 bases at J, leaving 7 bases unmatched. CDR1 and CDR2 (germline): SGHAT, FQNNGV. In nucleotides, the CDR3 is TGTGCCAGCAGCAGAATGGGACTAGCGATAGATACGCAGTATTTT. Protein sequence: CASSRMGLAIDTQYF.

This chain connects TRBV6-1 to TRBJ2-1, with a possible D match to TRBD2 (5 bases). V gave up 6 bases and J gave up 5 bases, with 17 bases separating them. This CDR3 contains 15 residues. CDR1 and CDR2 from the germline V gene are MNHNS and SASEGT. The CDR3 here is CASSPFGVGDNEQFF. CDR3 DNA sequence: TGTGCCAGCAGCCCATTCGGGGTCGGGGACAATGAGCAGTTCTTC.

This clonotype was picked up a small number of times. The chain couples TRBV20-1 to TRBJ2-3; TRBD2 matches at 7 bases. Unmatched junction bases numbered 12, after V lost 3 bases and J lost 3 bases. Germline V lookup: CDR1 DFQATT, CDR2 SNEGSKA (reference sequence). The CDR3 sequence is 16 residues long. In DNA form, the CDR3 reads TGCAGTGCTAGTTGGGGATTAGCGGGTCTGACAGATACGCAGTATTTT. Its protein product is CSASWGLAGLTDTQYF.

This clonotype has only a few counts. The chain recombines TRBV6-2 or TRBV6-3 with TRBJ2-3; D is uncertain. CDR3 length: 13 amino acids. V lost 7 bases and J 4 bases, leaving 12 bases between the germline ends. CDR1 and CDR2 (germline): MNHEY, SVGEGT. The CDR3 bases are TGTGCCAGCACCTCATTCCGGGCAGATACGCAGTATTTT. Translating gives CASTSFRADTQYF.

V usage is TRBV9 and J usage is TRBJ2-3; D call uncertain. The V end lost 2 bases, the J end lost 0 bases, and 13 bases lay between the germline ends. The CDR3 spans 16 residues. Germline CDR1 is SGDLS and CDR2 is YYNGEE. The CDR3 DNA is TGTGCCAGCAGCGTGCGAAGTACGTCTAGCACAGATACGCAGTATTTT. It specifies CASSVRSTSSTDTQYF.

The chain uses TRBV6-5 and TRBJ1-2, with 7 bases aligning to TRBD1. The CDR3 sequence is 15 residues long. CDR1 is MNHEY and CDR2 is SVGAGI in the germline V gene. After removal of 5 bases from V and 4 bases from J, the junction contained 10 bases not matched to a gene. CDR3 nucleotide sequence: TGTGCCAGCAGTACTCAGACAGGGCGATCCTATGGCTACACCTTC. Translated, it gives CASSTQTGRSYGYTF.

V usage is TRBV18 and J usage is TRBJ1-4; D is ambiguous. The CDR3 loop spans 17 amino acids. Germline V gene lookup returns CDR1 KGHSH and CDR2 LQKENI. Trimming shortened V by 1 base and J by 6 bases, and 18 bases separated the two germline ends. CDR3 amino acids: CASSPLPRTAIDEKLFF. CDR3 DNA: TGTGCCAGCTCACCACTCCCCCGAACTGCAATTGATGAAAAACTGTTTTTT.

This clonotype showed up just a few times. The chain has TRBV2 and TRBJ1-4; TRBD1 is a possible D gene (6 bases). The V gene's germline CDR1 is SNHLY and CDR2 FYNNEI. The CDR3 consists of 14 residues. V was clipped by 6 bases and J by 8 bases, with 16 bases between them. CDR3 loop: CASRIQGVGEKLFF. Here the CDR3 DNA reads TGTGCCAGCAGGATACAGGGAGTTGGCGAAAAACTGTTTTTT.

This clonotype was picked up a small number of times. V usage is TRBV18 and J usage is TRBJ2-5, with D possibly TRBD1 on 6 matching bases. Germline V gives CDR1 KGHSH, CDR2 LQKENI. The CDR3 contains 13 residues. Trimming removed 5 bases from V and 5 bases from J, with 12 bases in between. The CDR3 DNA follows: TGTGCCAGCTCAAACAGGGATGGGGAGACCCAGTACTTC. Its protein product is CASSNRDGETQYF.

This clonotype was seen just once. The chain uses TRBV7-2 and TRBJ2-7; 8 positions match TRBD2. CDR3 length: 15 residues. J gave up 0 bases and V 1 base, and 2 bases lay outside the gene matches. The V gene's germline CDR1 is SGHTA and CDR2 FQGNSA. CDR3 sequence: CASSLGTSSSYEQYF. CDR3 nucleotide sequence: TGTGCCAGCAGCTTAGGGACTAGCAGCTCCTACGAGCAGTACTTC.

Only a few counts were recorded for this clonotype. J is TRBJ2-5 and V is TRBV5-1; 16 bases align to TRBD2. The CDR3 contains 17 residues. Per the germline V gene, CDR1 is SGHRS and CDR2 is YFSETQ. J was trimmed by 3 bases and V by 4 bases; bases with no gene match: 6. CDR3 coding DNA: TGCGCCAGCAGCAAGGGACTAGCGGGGGGGCGCGAAGAGACCCAGTACTTC. Its translation: CASSKGLAGGREETQYF.